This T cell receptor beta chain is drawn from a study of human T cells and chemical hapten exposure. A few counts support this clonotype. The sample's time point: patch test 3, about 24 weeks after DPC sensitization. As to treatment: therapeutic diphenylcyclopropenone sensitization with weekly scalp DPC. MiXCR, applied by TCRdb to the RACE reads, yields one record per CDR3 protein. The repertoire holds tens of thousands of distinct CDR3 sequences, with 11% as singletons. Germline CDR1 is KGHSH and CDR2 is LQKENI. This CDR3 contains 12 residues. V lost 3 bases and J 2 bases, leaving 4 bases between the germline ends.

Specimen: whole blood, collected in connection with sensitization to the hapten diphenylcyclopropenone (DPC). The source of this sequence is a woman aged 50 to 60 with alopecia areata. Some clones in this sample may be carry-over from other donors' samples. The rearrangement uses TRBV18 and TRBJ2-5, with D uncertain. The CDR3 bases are TGTGCCAGCTCACCCTATCAAGAGACCCAGTACTTC. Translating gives CASSPYQETQYF. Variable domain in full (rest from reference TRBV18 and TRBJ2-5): NAGVMQNPRHLVRRRGQEARLRCSPMKGHSHVYWYRQLPEEGLKFMVYLQKENIIDESGMPKERFSAEFPKEGPSILRIQQVVRGDSAAYFCASSPYQETQYFGPGTRLLVL.